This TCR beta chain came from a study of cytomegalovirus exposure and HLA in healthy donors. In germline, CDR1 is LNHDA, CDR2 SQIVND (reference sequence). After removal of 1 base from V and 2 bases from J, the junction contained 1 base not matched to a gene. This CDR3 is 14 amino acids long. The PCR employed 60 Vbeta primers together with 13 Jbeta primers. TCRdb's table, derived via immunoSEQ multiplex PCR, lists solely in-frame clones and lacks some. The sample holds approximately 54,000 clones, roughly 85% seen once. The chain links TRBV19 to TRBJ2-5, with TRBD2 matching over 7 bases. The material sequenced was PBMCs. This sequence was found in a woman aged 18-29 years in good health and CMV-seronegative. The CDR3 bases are TGTGCCAGTAGTATAGCGGGGGGTCAAGAGACCCAGTACTTC. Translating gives CASSIAGGQETQYF.